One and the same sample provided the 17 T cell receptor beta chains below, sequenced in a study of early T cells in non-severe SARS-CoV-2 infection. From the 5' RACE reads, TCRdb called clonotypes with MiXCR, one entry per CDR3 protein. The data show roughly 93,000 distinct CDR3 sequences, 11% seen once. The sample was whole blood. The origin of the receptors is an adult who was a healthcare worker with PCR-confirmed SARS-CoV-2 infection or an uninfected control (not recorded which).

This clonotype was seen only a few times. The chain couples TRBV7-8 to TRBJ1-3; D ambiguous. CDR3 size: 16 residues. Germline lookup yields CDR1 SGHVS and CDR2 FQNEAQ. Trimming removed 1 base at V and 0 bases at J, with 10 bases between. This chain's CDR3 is CASSLGLPGSGNTIYF. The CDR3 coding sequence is TGTGCCAGCAGCTTAGGCCTGCCGGGCTCTGGAAACACCATATATTTT.

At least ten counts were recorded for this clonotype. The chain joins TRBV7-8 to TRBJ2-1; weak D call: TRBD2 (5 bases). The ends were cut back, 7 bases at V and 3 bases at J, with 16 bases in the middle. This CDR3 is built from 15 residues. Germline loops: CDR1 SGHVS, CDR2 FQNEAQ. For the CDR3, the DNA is TGTGCCAGCACCACCGCCGGAGACTACTACAATGAGCAGTTCTTC. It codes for CASTTAGDYYNEQFF.

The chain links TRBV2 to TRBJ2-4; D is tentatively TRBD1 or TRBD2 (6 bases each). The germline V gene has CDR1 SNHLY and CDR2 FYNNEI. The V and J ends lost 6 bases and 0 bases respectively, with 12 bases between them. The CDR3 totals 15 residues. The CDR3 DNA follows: TGTGCCAGCAGCAACTCGGGGGCAGCCAAAAACATTCAGTACTTC. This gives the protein CASSNSGAAKNIQYF.

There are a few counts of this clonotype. CDR3: CASRSSYWEQYF. In nucleotides, the CDR3 is TGTGCCAGCAGGAGTTCCTATTGGGAGCAGTACTTC. J is TRBJ2-7 and V is TRBV28; D is uncertain. Trimming took off 6 bases at V and 7 bases at J, with 13 bases between the two ends. The CDR3 consists of 12 residues. Germline CDR1 MDHEN, CDR2 SYDVKM.

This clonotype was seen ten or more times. For the CDR3, the DNA is TGTGCCAGCAGTTTGACTAGCGGGGGCCAAGAGACCCAGTACTTC. It yields the protein CASSLTSGGQETQYF. The chain employs TRBV28 and TRBJ2-5, with 12 bases aligning to TRBD2. Germline V gives CDR1 MDHEN, CDR2 SYDVKM. This CDR3 has 15 residues. The trim removed 3 bases at V and 1 base at J, leaving 0 bases unmatched.

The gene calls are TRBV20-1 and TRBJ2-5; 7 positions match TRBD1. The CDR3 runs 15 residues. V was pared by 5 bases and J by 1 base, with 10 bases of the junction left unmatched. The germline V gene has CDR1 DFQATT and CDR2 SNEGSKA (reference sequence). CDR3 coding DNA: TGCAGTGCTGGATCGTCGGGACAGCTCCAAGAGACCCAGTACTTC. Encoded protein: CSAGSSGQLQETQYF.

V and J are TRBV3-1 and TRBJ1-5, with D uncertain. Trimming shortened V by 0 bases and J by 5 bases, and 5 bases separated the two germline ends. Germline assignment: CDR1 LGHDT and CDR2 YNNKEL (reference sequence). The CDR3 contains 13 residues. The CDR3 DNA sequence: TGTGCCAGCAGCCAAGACCCTGATCAGCCCCAGCATTTT. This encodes CASSQDPDQPQHF.

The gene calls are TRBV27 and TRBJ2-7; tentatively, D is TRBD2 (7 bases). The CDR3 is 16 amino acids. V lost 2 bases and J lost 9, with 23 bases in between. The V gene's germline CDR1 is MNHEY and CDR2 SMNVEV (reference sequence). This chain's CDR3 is CASSLRGARPVSGQYF. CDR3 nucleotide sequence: TGTGCCAGCAGTTTACGGGGGGCCAGGCCGGTTTCTGGGCAGTACTTC.

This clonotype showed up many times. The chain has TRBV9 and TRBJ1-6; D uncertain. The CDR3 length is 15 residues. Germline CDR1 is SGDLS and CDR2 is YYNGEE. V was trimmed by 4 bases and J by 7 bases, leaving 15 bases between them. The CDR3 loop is CASSLSPMGNSPLHF. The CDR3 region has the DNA TGTGCCAGCAGCCTCTCCCCCATGGGGAATTCACCCCTCCACTTT.

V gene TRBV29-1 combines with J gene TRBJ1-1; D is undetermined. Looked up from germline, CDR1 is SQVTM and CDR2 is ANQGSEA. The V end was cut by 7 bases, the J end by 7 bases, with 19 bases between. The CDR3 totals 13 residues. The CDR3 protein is CSAQEQVGREAFF. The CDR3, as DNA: TGCAGCGCCCAAGAGCAGGTAGGGCGTGAAGCTTTCTTT.

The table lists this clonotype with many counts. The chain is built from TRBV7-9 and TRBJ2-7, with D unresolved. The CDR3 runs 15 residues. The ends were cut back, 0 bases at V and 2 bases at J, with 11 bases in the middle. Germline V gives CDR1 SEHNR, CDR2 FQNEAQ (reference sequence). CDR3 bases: TGTGCCAGCAGCTTAGCCGCAGGTTTTGCCTACGAGCAGTACTTC. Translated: CASSLAAGFAYEQYF. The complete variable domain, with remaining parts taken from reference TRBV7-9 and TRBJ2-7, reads DTGVSQNPRHKITKRGQNVTFRCDPISEHNRLYWYRQTLGQGPEFLTYFQNEAQLEKSRLLSDRFSAERPKGSFSTLEIQRTEQGDSAMYLCASSLAAGFAYEQYFGPGTRLTVT.

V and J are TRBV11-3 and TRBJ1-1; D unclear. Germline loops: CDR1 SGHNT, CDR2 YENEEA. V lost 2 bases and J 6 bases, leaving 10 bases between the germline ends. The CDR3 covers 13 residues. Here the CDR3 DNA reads TGTGCCAGCAGCTTAAAGTTTGGGGCTGAAGCTTTCTTT. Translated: CASSLKFGAEAFF. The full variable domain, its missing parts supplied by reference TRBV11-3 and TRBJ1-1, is EAGVVQSPRYKIIEKKQPVAFWCNPISGHNTLYWYLQNLGQGPELLIRYENEEAVDDSQLPKDRFSAERLKGVDSTLKIQPAELGDSAVYLCASSLKFGAEAFFGQGTRLTVV.

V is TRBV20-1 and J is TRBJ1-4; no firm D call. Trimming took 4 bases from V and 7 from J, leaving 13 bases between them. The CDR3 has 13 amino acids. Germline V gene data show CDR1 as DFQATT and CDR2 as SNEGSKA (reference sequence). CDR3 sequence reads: CSAKNAAIEKLFF. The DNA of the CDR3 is TGCAGTGCTAAGAACGCGGCTATTGAAAAACTGTTTTTT.

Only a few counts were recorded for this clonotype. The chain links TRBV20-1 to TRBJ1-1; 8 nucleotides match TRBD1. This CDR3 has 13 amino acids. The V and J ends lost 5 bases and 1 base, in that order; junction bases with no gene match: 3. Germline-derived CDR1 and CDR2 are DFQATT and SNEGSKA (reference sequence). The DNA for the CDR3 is TGCAGTGCTCCGGACAGGGCGAACACTGAAGCTTTCTTT. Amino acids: CSAPDRANTEAFF.

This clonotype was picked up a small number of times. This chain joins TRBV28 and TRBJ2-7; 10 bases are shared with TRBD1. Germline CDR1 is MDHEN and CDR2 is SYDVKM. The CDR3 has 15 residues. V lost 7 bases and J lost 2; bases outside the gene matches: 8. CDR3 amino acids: CASTPPGQGPYEQYF. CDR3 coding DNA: TGTGCCAGCACACCCCCGGGACAGGGGCCCTACGAGCAGTACTTC. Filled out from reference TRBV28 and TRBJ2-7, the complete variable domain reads DVKVTQSSRYLVKRTGEKVFLECVQDMDHENMFWYRQDPGLGLRLIYFSYDVKMKEKGDIPEGYSVSREKKERFSLILESASTNQTSMYLCASTPPGQGPYEQYFGPGTRLTVT.

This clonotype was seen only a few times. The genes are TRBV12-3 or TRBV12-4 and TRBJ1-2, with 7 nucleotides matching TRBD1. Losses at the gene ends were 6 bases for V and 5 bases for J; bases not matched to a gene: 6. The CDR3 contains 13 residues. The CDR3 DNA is TGTGCCAGCAGCACACAGGGGCGTTATGGCTACACCTTC. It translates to CASSTQGRYGYTF.

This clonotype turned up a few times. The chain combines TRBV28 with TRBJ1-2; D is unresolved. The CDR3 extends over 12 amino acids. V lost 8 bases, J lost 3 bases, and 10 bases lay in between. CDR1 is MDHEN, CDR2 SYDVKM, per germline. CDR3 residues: CASASGYYGYTF. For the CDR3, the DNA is TGTGCCAGCGCATCAGGCTACTATGGCTACACCTTC.